These 2 T cell receptor beta chains were all obtained from the same sample, sequenced in a study of blood T cell repertoires in COVID-19. Using immunoSEQ multiplex PCR, the repertoire was profiled, and TCRdb retains in-frame clones only, with some absent. Among some 200,000 clones, approximately 87% were seen once, and the ten largest hold 3% to 4%. Sequences were obtained from peripheral blood. These TCRs come from a young man with active or convalescent COVID-19.

The genes are TRBV5-4 and TRBJ2-7, with 7 bases fitting TRBD1. Germline CDR1 and CDR2: SGHNT and YYREEE (reference sequence). The CDR3 consists of 13 residues. The V segment lost 5 bases and the J segment 1 base; nucleotides outside the gene matches: 3. The CDR3 sequence is CASSPGQSYEQYF. The CDR3 DNA reads as TGTGCCAGCAGTCCGGGACAGTCCTACGAGCAGTACTTC.

The chain couples TRBV4-2 to TRBJ1-1, with 9 nucleotides matching TRBD1. The CDR3 sequence is 14 residues long. V was pared by 4 bases and J by 6 bases, with 6 bases of the junction left unmatched. Germline loops: CDR1 LGHNA, CDR2 YNFKEQ. The CDR3 region is CASSLGTGSPEAFF. The CDR3 DNA sequence: TGTGCCAGCAGCCTGGGGACAGGGTCTCCTGAAGCTTTCTTT.